The T cell receptor (beta chain) under discussion was sequenced for a study of radiotherapy plus CTLA-4 blockade in lung cancer (dated by TCRdb to about 2018). Background on the whole study: Among the enrolled patients, 18% had an objective response, and 31% reached disease control. General study outcomes and caveats: The strongest predictors of response were reported to be early dynamic shifts in blood T cell clones along with a rise in serum interferon-beta following radiation. After treatment with radiotherapy and ipilimumab, TCR clones that originated in tumors expanded in peripheral blood.

In this study, focal radiation therapy paired with CTLA-4 blockade (ipilimumab) was tested in patients who had chemo-refractory metastatic non-small-cell lung cancer. Libraries were made using the immunoSEQ multiplex PCR assay. The source is immuneACCESS, and TCRdb retained only in-frame sequences with V and J called. Part of the clones is not carried over; for the studies checked, unresolved V genes explain less than half of this, and the remainder is unexplained. The sample has 40,000 to 55,000 clones on record, approximately 86% of them singletons. The ten largest make up around a sixth of the sample. Details on this clone: Which antigen it targets is not known. The sample holds no much larger clone one base away, and base qualities are not on file.

The CDR3, from cysteine to phenylalanine, totals 18 residues. Only the CDR3 part of the read is kept: 54 bases, read in frame from the first base. V loses 6 bases at its end and J loses 2 bases; junction bases beyond the gene matches: 14. The germline V gene provides CDR1 KGHSH and CDR2 LQKENI. Recombination joined TRBV18 with TRBJ2-1, and TRBD2 aligns with 9 junction nucleotides. The TCR sequence derives from a human donor with non-small cell lung cancer that progressed on radiotherapy plus ipilimumab. Some clones in this sample may be carry-over from other donors' samples. The source was peripheral blood, collected from a patient treated with radiotherapy plus ipilimumab. The bases are TGTGCCAGCTCGCGTACTACTAGCGGGCCTCTGACCTACAATGAGCAGTTCTTC. The encoded protein is CASSRTTSGPLTYNEQFF.